The 13 T cell receptor beta chains reported below all come from one sample, sequenced in a study of beta chain features in type 1 diabetes. Broader study findings: People with Type 1 diabetes carried modestly yet significantly shorter TCRB CDR3s in all four CD4+ subsets.

Sequencing targeted expressed TCRB transcripts, as all isolated RNA had been reverse transcribed. Libraries were prepared by immunoSEQ multiplex PCR; TCRdb keeps only in-frame clonotypes and omits some of them. The sample lists 500,000 to 650,000 clones, under 15% seen once, with around 0.12% in the top ten. Their recognized antigens are unknown. Material: naive CD4+ T cells from blood. Source of these receptors: a man aged 25-40 years with type 1 diabetes.

The V call is TRBV11-2, the J call TRBJ2-2; D is ambiguous. Germline-derived CDR1 and CDR2 are SGHAT and FQNNGV. Trimming removed 2 bases at V and 4 bases at J, with 5 bases between. This CDR3 is 13 amino acids long. The CDR3 DNA reads TGTGCCAGCAGCTTAAGACGCACCGGGGAGCTGTTTTTT. This encodes CASSLRRTGELFF.

The chain joins TRBV7-2 to TRBJ1-6; TRBD1 agrees at 8 bases. The V segment lost 5 bases and the J segment 9 bases; nucleotides outside the gene matches: 6. Germline values: CDR1 SGHTA, CDR2 FQGNSA. The CDR3 totals 14 residues. CDR3: CASSPGQGSSPLHF. For the CDR3, the DNA is TGTGCCAGCAGCCCTGGACAGGGTTCTTCACCCCTCCACTTT.

The genes are TRBV18 and TRBJ2-5; 10 bases fit TRBD2. V shed 4 bases and J 2 bases; nucleotides not matched to a gene: 4. The CDR3 consists of 15 residues. In germline, CDR1 is KGHSH, CDR2 LQKENI. This CDR3 is CASSRLAGEQETQYF. The DNA of the CDR3 is TGTGCCAGCTCACGCCTAGCGGGGGAACAAGAGACCCAGTACTTC.

This clone came up a few times. The chain couples TRBV4-3 to TRBJ2-3; 12 nucleotides agree with TRBD2. Germline CDR1 and CDR2: LGHNA and YSLEER. With 4 bases clipped from V and 6 bases from J, the junction kept 8 bases outside the gene matches. The CDR3 contains 16 residues. CDR3 sequence reads: CASSPHLAGGRDTQYF. Written as DNA, the CDR3 is TGCGCCAGCAGCCCGCATCTAGCGGGGGGGCGCGATACGCAGTATTTT.

There are a few counts of this clone. The V call is TRBV4-2, the J call TRBJ2-7; 8 nucleotides match TRBD1. Germline lookup yields CDR1 LGHNA and CDR2 YNFKEQ. J lost 5 bases, V lost 1 base, and 7 bases had no gene match. This CDR3 has 15 amino acids. In nucleotides, the CDR3 is TGTGCCAGCAGCCAAGTATCGCAGGGGGCCCACGAGCAGTACTTC. This sequence encodes CASSQVSQGAHEQYF.

This clone was observed a few times. The CDR3 loop reads CASSGRLNEKLFF. The CDR3 DNA is TGTGCCAGCAGTGGGCGGTTAAATGAAAAACTGTTTTTT. The V and J genes are TRBV25-1 and TRBJ1-4; D is undetermined. Trimming removed 4 bases from V and 5 bases from J, with 8 bases in between. Germline CDR1 and CDR2: MGHDK and SYGVNS. This CDR3 region has 13 residues.

V usage is TRBV7-9 and J usage is TRBJ1-2, with a possible D match to TRBD1 (6 bases). In germline, CDR1 is SEHNR, CDR2 FQNEAQ (reference sequence). Trimming removed 5 bases from V and 6 bases from J, with 19 bases in between. The CDR3 loop spans 15 amino acids. The DNA for the CDR3 is TGTGCCAGCAGCGACCGGACAGTCGCCTACCATGGCTACACCTTC. Protein: CASSDRTVAYHGYTF.

This sequence joins TRBV4-1 and TRBJ2-5; D possibly corresponds to TRBD1 (6 bases). Germline CDR1 and CDR2: MGHRA and YSYEKL. This CDR3 is built from 16 residues. Trimming removed 2 bases at V and 1 base at J, with 14 bases between. CDR3 DNA sequence: TGCGCCAGCAGCCAACTTGCTACAGGGCTCCAAGAGACCCAGTACTTC. Amino acids: CASSQLATGLQETQYF.

In this sample, this clone turned up a few times. V is TRBV5-6 and J is TRBJ2-3, with D uncertain. The ends were cut back, 2 bases at V and 4 bases at J, with 14 bases in the middle. The CDR3 length is 15 residues. Germline-derived CDR1 and CDR2 are SGHDT and YYEEEE. CDR3 protein: CASSFFRVRADTQYF. CDR3 DNA: TGTGCCAGCAGCTTTTTCCGAGTTCGGGCAGATACGCAGTATTTT.

This clone was recorded a few times. This chain links TRBV7-2 with TRBJ2-1; D uncertain. The CDR3 runs to 16 residues. Trimming removed 1 base from V and 4 bases from J, with 14 bases in between. Per the germline V gene, CDR1 is SGHTA and CDR2 is FQGNSA. The DNA for the CDR3 is TGTGCCAGCAGCTTAGGAGGTGCCGACCTTTACAATGAGCAGTTCTTC. Translating it yields CASSLGGADLYNEQFF.

This clone showed up just a few times. Other DNA sequences in the sample encode the same CDR3. The J gene is TRBJ2-3, the V gene TRBV7-2; D is perhaps TRBD1 (6 bases). Trimming left V 5 bases short and J 1 base short, with 10 bases between. The CDR3 sequence is 14 residues long. Germline V lookup: CDR1 SGHTA, CDR2 FQGNSA. In DNA form, the CDR3 reads TGTGCCAGCAGCCTACGACAGGGCACAGATACGCAGTATTTT. This translates into CASSLRQGTDTQYF.

In DNA form, the CDR3 reads TGCGCCAGCAGCCAAGGGTCGGGGGGAAATTCACCCCTCCACTTT. It codes for CASSQGSGGNSPLHF. V and J are TRBV4-3 and TRBJ1-6; D perhaps matches TRBD1 (5 bases). The CDR3 loop spans 15 amino acids. Germline V gene data show CDR1 as LGHNA and CDR2 as YSLEER. Trimming took 1 base from V and 7 from J, leaving 11 bases between them.

Only a few counts were recorded for this clone. The V and J genes are TRBV19 and TRBJ2-2, with D possibly matching TRBD2 (5 bases). This CDR3 is built from 14 residues. The germline gives CDR1 LNHDA, CDR2 SQIVND (reference sequence). The V and J ends lost 6 bases and 5 bases respectively, with 13 bases between them. CDR3 sequence reads: CASRLDPRTGELFF. The CDR3 nucleotides are TGTGCCAGTAGACTAGATCCCCGTACCGGGGAGCTGTTTTTT.